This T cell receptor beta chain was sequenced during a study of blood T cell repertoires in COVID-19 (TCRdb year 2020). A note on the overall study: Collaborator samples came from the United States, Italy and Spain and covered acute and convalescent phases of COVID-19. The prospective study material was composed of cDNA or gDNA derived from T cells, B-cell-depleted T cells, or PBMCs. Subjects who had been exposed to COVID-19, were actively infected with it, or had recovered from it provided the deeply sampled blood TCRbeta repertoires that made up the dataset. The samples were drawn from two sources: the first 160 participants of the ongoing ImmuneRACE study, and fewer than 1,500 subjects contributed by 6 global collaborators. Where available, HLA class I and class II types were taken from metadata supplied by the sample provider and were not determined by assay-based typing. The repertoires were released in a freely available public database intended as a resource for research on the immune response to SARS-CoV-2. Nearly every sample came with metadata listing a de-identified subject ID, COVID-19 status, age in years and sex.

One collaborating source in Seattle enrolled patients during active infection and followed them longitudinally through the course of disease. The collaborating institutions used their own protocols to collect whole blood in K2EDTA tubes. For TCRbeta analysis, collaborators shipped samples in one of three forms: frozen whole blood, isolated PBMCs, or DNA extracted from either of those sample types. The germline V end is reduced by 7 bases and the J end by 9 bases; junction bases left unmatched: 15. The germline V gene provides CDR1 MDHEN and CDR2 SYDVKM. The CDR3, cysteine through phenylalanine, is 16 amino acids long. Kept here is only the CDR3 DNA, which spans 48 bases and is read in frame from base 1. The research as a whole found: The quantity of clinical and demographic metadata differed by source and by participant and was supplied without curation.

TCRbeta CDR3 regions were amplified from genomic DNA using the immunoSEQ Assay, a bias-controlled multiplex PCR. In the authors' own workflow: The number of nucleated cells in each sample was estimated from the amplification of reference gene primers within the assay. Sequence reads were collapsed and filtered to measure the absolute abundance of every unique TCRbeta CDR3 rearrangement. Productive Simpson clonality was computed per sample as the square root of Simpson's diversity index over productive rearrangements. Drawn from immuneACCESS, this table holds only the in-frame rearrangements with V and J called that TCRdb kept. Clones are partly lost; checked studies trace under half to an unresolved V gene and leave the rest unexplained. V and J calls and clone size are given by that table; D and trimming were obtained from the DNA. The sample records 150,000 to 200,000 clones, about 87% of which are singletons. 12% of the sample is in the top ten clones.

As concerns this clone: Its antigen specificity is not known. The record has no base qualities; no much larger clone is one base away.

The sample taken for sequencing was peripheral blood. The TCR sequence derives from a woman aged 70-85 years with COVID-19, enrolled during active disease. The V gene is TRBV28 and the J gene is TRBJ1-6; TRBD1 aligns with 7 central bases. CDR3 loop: CASIQGDGTAVSPLHF. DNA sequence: TGTGCCAGCATCCAAGGGGACGGGACAGCCGTTTCACCCCTCCACTTT.